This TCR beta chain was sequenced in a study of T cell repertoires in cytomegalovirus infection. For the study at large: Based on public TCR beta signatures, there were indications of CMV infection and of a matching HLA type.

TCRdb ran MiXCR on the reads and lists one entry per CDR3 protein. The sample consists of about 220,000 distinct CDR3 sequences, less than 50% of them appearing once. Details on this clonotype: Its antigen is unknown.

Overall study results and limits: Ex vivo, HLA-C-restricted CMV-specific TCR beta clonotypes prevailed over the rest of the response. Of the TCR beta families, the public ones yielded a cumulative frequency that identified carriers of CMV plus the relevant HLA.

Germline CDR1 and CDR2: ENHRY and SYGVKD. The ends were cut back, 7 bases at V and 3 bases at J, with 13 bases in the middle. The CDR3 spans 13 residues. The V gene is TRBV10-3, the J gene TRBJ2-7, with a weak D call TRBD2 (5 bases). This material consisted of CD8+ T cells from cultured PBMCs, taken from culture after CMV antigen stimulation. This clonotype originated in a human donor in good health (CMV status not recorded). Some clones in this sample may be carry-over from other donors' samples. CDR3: CAITKTTHYEQYF. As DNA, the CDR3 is TGTGCCATCACCAAGACTACCCACTACGAGCAGTACTTC.